The present T cell receptor (beta chain) was sequenced within a study of blood T cells in healthy people across ages. The length of the CDR3 is 17 residues. With V trimmed by 3 bases and J by 6 bases, 12 bases remained unmatched. Germline-derived CDR1 and CDR2 are LGHNA and YSLEER. Primed by a sample-barcoded 5' primer and a J-beta primer mix, a second PCR proceeded for about 6 to 11 cycles. TCRdb reprocessed the 5' RACE reads with MiXCR, giving one entry per CDR3 protein. The sample carries approximately 790,000 distinct CDR3 sequences, around 62% recorded once. The table lists this clonotype with many counts.

The origin of this receptor is a man between 25 and 39 years old in good health. The source material was blood. The V and J genes are TRBV4-3 and TRBJ2-4; 9 bases align to TRBD2. The CDR3 DNA sequence: TGCGCCAGCAGCCATAACCTAGCGGGGAAACGGGGAAACATTCAGTACTTC. It translates to CASSHNLAGKRGNIQYF.